Below, 23 T cell receptor beta chains from the same sample are listed, as sequenced in a study of blood T cell repertoires in COVID-19. Assay: immunoSEQ multiplex PCR; the TCRdb copy retains only in-frame clones and omits some. The sample has some 150,000 clones, around 80% seen once. Material for sequencing was peripheral blood. The source of these receptors is a human donor in a cohort sampled during active COVID-19.

V usage is TRBV23-1 and J usage is TRBJ2-5, with D perhaps TRBD1 (6 bases). TRBV23-1 is labeled an ORF, and its function is uncertain. CDR3 size: 15 residues. V was trimmed by 11 bases and J by 5 bases, leaving 24 bases between them. The CDR3 protein is CAEERQGRPEETQYF. The CDR3 nucleotides are TGCGCCGAAGAGAGGCAGGGGCGACCCGAGGAGACCCAGTACTTC.

As regards this clone: One end of the junction is discordant with germline, which a read error may explain. This chain links TRBV6-6 with TRBJ1-5, with 7 positions matching TRBD1. Per germline, CDR1 MNHNY and CDR2 SVGAGI (reference sequence). The CDR3 sequence is 14 residues long. The CDR3 spells CASSYSQGNQPQHF. The CDR3 region has the DNA TGTGCCAGCAGCTACTCACAGGGGAATCAGCCCCAGCATTTT.

The J gene is TRBJ2-3, the V gene TRBV20-1; D ambiguous. Germline lookup yields CDR1 DFQATT and CDR2 SNEGSKA (reference sequence). The length of the CDR3 is 11 residues. V gave up 5 bases and J gave up 9 bases, with 12 bases separating them. The CDR3: CSARRLPTQYF. The DNA of the CDR3 is TGCAGTGCTCGCAGATTACCCACGCAGTATTTT.

V is TRBV10-3 and J is TRBJ2-2; possible D gene TRBD2, 5 bases. Looked up from germline, CDR1 is ENHRY and CDR2 is SYGVKD. CDR3 size: 13 residues. With 6 bases removed from V and 5 bases from J, the gap between germline ends came to 10 bases. CDR3: CAISGEGTGELFF. For the CDR3, the DNA is TGTGCCATCAGCGGAGAGGGTACCGGGGAGCTGTTTTTT.

As regards this clone: Germline is not matched at one junction end, which may reflect a read error. The chain combines TRBV6-2 or TRBV6-3 with TRBJ2-4, with a tentative D call TRBD2 (7 bases). Germline lookup yields CDR1 MNHEY and CDR2 SVGEGT. The CDR3 runs 13 residues. CDR3 in DNA: TGTGCCAGCAGTTACTCAGAAGGGGGGGCCGGGAACTTC. Its protein is CASSYSEGGAGNF.

The chain has TRBV7-9 and TRBJ1-1, with 7 bases lining up with TRBD1. CDR3 length equals 15 residues. The J segment lost 5 bases and the V segment lost 5 bases, leaving 11 bases of the junction unmatched. CDR1 is SEHNR and CDR2 is FQNEAQ in the germline V gene (reference sequence). The CDR3 spells CASSLTQGMGTEAFF. The CDR3 DNA reads as TGTGCCAGCAGCCTAACACAGGGGATGGGGACTGAAGCTTTCTTT.

The V call is TRBV15, the J call TRBJ2-5; 7 nucleotides match TRBD2. The V segment lost 0 bases and the J segment 2 bases; nucleotides outside the gene matches: 6. The CDR3 has 16 residues. Looked up from germline, CDR1 is LNHNV and CDR2 is YYDKDF (reference sequence). CDR3 bases: TGTGCCACCAGCAGAGACTACGGGACTAAGCAAGAGACCCAGTACTTC. It codes for CATSRDYGTKQETQYF.

This chain uses TRBV7-3 with TRBJ2-3; TRBD2 might be the D (7 bases). V gave up 5 bases and J gave up 5 bases, with 17 bases separating them. Germline V gene sequence: CDR1 SGHTA, CDR2 FQGTGA. CDR3 length: 15 amino acids. CDR3 nucleotide sequence: TGTGCCAGCAGCCCAAGGCGGGGGCAACAAGATACGCAGTATTTT. As protein: CASSPRRGQQDTQYF.

This clone was recorded many times. V and J are TRBV6-5 and TRBJ2-1; D call uncertain. V lost 7 bases to trimming and J lost 9 bases, with 19 bases between them. Germline CDR1 is MNHEY and CDR2 is SVGAGI. The CDR3 totals 14 residues. The chain's CDR3 is CASTHGLEVGEQFF. The CDR3 nucleotides are TGTGCCAGCACCCACGGCCTAGAGGTGGGTGAGCAGTTCTTC.

CDR3 region: CASSFDRGPGNTIYF. The CDR3 DNA follows: TGTGCCAGCAGCTTCGACAGGGGGCCTGGAAACACCATATATTTT. V usage is TRBV5-4 and J usage is TRBJ1-3, with TRBD1 matching over 10 bases. CDR1 is SGHNT and CDR2 is YYREEE in the germline V gene (reference sequence). Trimming cost V 2 bases and J 2 bases; bases outside gene matches: 1. This CDR3 is built from 15 residues. The entire variable domain, with the rest obtained from reference TRBV5-4 and TRBJ1-3, is as follows: ETGVTQSPTHLIKTRGQQVTLRCSSQSGHNTVSWYQQALGQGPQFIFQYYREEENGRGNFPPRFSGLQFPNYSSELNVNALELDDSALYLCASSFDRGPGNTIYFGEGSWLTVV.

This clone rates as medium-sized (0.01 to 0.1%). The V gene is TRBV14, the J gene TRBJ2-1; 11 bases align to TRBD2. The germline V gene has CDR1 SGHDN and CDR2 FVKESK. Trimming cost V 1 base and J 4 bases; bases outside gene matches: 6. The CDR3 is made up of 17 amino acids. The CDR3 DNA is TGTGCCAGCAGCCAAGCCACCCTAGCGGGGGGATACAATGAGCAGTTCTTC. Amino acid sequence: CASSQATLAGGYNEQFF. The variable domain in full, completed from reference TRBV14 and TRBJ2-1, reads EAGVTQFPSHSVIEKGQTVTLRCDPISGHDNLYWYRRVMGKEIKFLLHFVKESKQDESGMPNNRFLAERTGGTYSTLKVQPAELEDSGVYFCASSQATLAGGYNEQFFGPGTRLTVL.

The rearrangement joins TRBV20-1 to TRBJ1-2, with no clear D. V lost 3 bases and J 2 bases, leaving 10 bases between the germline ends. The length of the CDR3 is 13 residues. CDR1 and CDR2 (germline): DFQATT, SNEGSKA (reference sequence). CDR3 sequence: CSASDTTNYGYTF. CDR3 in DNA: TGCAGTGCTAGTGATACCACAAACTATGGCTACACCTTC.

V gene TRBV5-1 combines with J gene TRBJ2-1; a weak D match, TRBD2 (5 bases). Trimming shortened V by 0 bases and J by 7 bases, and 11 bases separated the two germline ends. CDR1 is SGHRS and CDR2 is YFSETQ in the germline V gene. The CDR3 contains 14 residues. DNA for the CDR3: TGCGCCAGCAGCTTGGCGACTATCGGAAATGAGCAGTTCTTC. Translated: CASSLATIGNEQFF.

The rearrangement uses TRBV7-2 and TRBJ1-4; 10 nucleotides agree with TRBD1. The germline V gene encodes CDR1 SGHTA and CDR2 FQGNSA. CDR3 length: 14 residues. The V segment lost 5 bases and the J segment 6 bases; nucleotides outside the gene matches: 3. The CDR3 bases are TGTGCCAGCAGCCCGACAGGGGGCGATGAAAAACTGTTTTTT. This translates into CASSPTGGDEKLFF.

The CDR3 sequence is CASSVVGTGSGYTF. For the CDR3, the DNA is TGTGCCAGCAGCGTGGTGGGGACAGGGTCTGGCTACACCTTC. The chain recombines TRBV9 with TRBJ1-2; 9 nucleotides match TRBD1. The CDR3 length is 14 residues. The junction had 6 bases not matched to a gene; V was cut back by 2 bases and J by 7 bases. The germline V gene encodes CDR1 SGDLS and CDR2 YYNGEE.

The rearrangement joins TRBV5-4 to TRBJ2-1; a weak D match, TRBD2 (5 bases). This CDR3 is built from 14 residues. CDR1 SGHNT and CDR2 YYREEE come from the germline V gene (reference sequence). Trimming stripped 4 bases from V and 6 bases from J, with 14 bases between. CDR3: CASSLRADGNEQFF. CDR3 sequence (DNA): TGTGCCAGCAGCCTGAGGGCTGACGGCAATGAGCAGTTCTTC. The whole variable domain, filled in from reference TRBV5-4 and TRBJ2-1, reads ETGVTQSPTHLIKTRGQQVTLRCSSQSGHNTVSWYQQALGQGPQFIFQYYREEENGRGNFPPRFSGLQFPNYSSELNVNALELDDSALYLCASSLRADGNEQFFGPGTRLTVL.

The chain recombines TRBV6-7 with TRBJ2-2; 10 bases match TRBD2. TRBV6-7 is known as an ORF, though its function is uncertain. With 3 bases clipped from V and 6 bases from J, the junction kept 10 bases outside the gene matches. The CDR3 covers 17 residues. CDR3 nucleotide sequence: TGTGCCAGCAGTTATGGCTGGCTAGCGGGGGAATCCGGGGAGCTGTTTTTT. Its protein product is CASSYGWLAGESGELFF.

With respect to this clone: A read error may be the cause here, since a much bigger clone is one base away. This chain joins TRBV7-2 and TRBJ2-5; D is ambiguous. Deletions cut 3 bases from V and 4 bases from J, with 6 bases between. Germline V lookup: CDR1 SGHTA, CDR2 FQGNSA. The length of the CDR3 is 12 residues. As DNA, the CDR3 is TGTGCCAGCAGCTTTAACGGAGAGACCCAGTACTTC. Residues: CASSFNGETQYF.

This chain links TRBV29-1 with TRBJ2-7, with D possibly TRBD2 on 5 matching bases. Trimming stripped 0 bases from V and 6 bases from J, with 9 bases between. Germline CDR1 is SQVTM and CDR2 is ANQGSEA. CDR3 size: 12 residues. The CDR3 DNA reads as TGCAGCGTTGAAGAACTAGGGCGCGAGCAGTACTTC. Translating gives CSVEELGREQYF.

The genes are TRBV10-3 and TRBJ2-1, with a possible D match to TRBD2 (6 bases). Germline CDR1 is ENHRY and CDR2 is SYGVKD. The CDR3 covers 13 residues. The V end lost 3 bases, the J end lost 6 bases, and 9 bases lay between the germline ends. CDR3: CAISDRDSNEQFF. CDR3 nucleotides: TGTGCCATCAGTGACCGGGACTCCAATGAGCAGTTCTTC.

This clone has only one observation. The rearrangement links TRBV10-3 to TRBJ1-2, with D uncertain. Germline V gene data show CDR1 as ENHRY and CDR2 as SYGVKD. V was shortened by 5 bases and J by 3 bases, with 22 bases between the two germline ends. CDR3 length equals 17 residues. CDR3 nucleotides: TGTGCCATCAGTAACCCACCACCAACTAGGAGGGACTATGGCTACACCTTC. This translates into CAISNPPPTRRDYGYTF.

V is TRBV9 and J is TRBJ1-6; D possibly corresponds to TRBD1 (5 bases). This CDR3 has 14 residues. Germline V gene data show CDR1 as SGDLS and CDR2 as YYNGEE. Trimming cost V 3 bases and J 6 bases, with 10 bases left between them. The CDR3 coding sequence is TGTGCCAGCAGCGCTAGGACAAGTAATTCACCCCTCCACTTT. Translating it yields CASSARTSNSPLHF. The variable domain in full, completed from reference TRBV9 and TRBJ1-6, reads DSGVTQTPKHLITATGQRVTLRCSPRSGDLSVYWYQQSLDQGLQFLIQYYNGEERAKGNILERFSAQQFPDLHSELNLSSLELGDSALYFCASSARTSNSPLHFGNGTRLTVT.

The V gene is TRBV19, the J gene TRBJ2-5; 10 bases match TRBD1. V lost 6 bases, J lost 4 bases, and 8 bases stayed unmatched. The CDR3 has 15 residues. CDR1 and CDR2 (germline): LNHDA, SQIVND (reference sequence). The CDR3 DNA is TGTGCCAGTAGCAGTGGGGGGACAGGGGCAGAGACCCAGTACTTC. It yields the protein CASSSGGTGAETQYF.